These T cell receptor beta chains were read from a single sample in a study of cytomegalovirus exposure and HLA in healthy donors. TCRdb's copy holds only in-frame clones and misses some; the assay was immunoSEQ multiplex PCR. The profile shows 190,000 or so clones, 80% to 85% of them singletons. Sequencing was done on a sample of PBMCs. The receptors were sampled from a man between 50 and 59 years old in good health and CMV-seronegative. CDR3s include the opening cysteine and the closing phenylalanine or tryptophan. Fields, in order: V gene, D gene, clone size, J gene, CDR3 protein, CDR3 DNA. D genes are given only for firm matches. Not every row has a clone size; where given, it reads once, few, many or a size class.

TRBV5-1	TRBD2	.	TRBJ2-7	CASRSTSGATYEQYF	TGCGCCAGCAGGTCGACTAGCGGGGCCACCTACGAGCAGTACTTC
TRBV6-1	TRBD1	.	TRBJ1-1	CASILDRVRTEAFF	TGTGCCAGCATCCTGGACAGGGTAAGGACTGAAGCTTTCTTT
TRBV7-2	TRBD1	.	TRBJ1-5	CASSLGGTANQPQHF	TGTGCCAGCAGCTTAGGCGGGACAGCAAATCAGCCCCAGCATTTT
TRBV4-2	TRBD1	.	TRBJ2-3	CASSQGSWTGDTDTQYF	TGTGCCAGCAGCCAAGGGTCGTGGACAGGGGATACAGATACGCAGTATTTT
TRBV19	.	.	TRBJ2-3	CASRSTRLLGTDTQYF	TGTGCCAGTAGATCGACTAGACTGTTGGGCACAGATACGCAGTATTTT
TRBV6-1	.	.	TRBJ1-2	CASSEVAGYGGYTF	TGTGCCAGCAGTGAAGTGGCAGGTTATGGTGGCTACACCTTC
TRBV29-1	TRBD2	.	TRBJ2-1	CSAEGSGRARGNEQFF	TGCAGCGCCGAAGGTAGCGGGAGGGCCCGAGGCAATGAGCAGTTCTTC
TRBV7-2	TRBD2	.	TRBJ2-7	CASSFSGTYSYEQYF	TGTGCCAGCAGCTTTAGCGGGACATACTCCTACGAGCAGTACTTC
TRBV7-9	.	.	TRBJ2-2	CASTDPSQGSNTGELFF	TGTGCCAGCACCGATCCTTCGCAGGGGTCGAACACCGGGGAGCTGTTTTTT
TRBV6-6	TRBD1	few	TRBJ2-7	CASSSGQGSHEQYF	TGTGCCAGCAGTTCGGGACAGGGTTCCCACGAGCAGTACTTC
TRBV6-1	.	few	TRBJ2-3	CASSEANLEGTDTQYF	TGTGCCAGCAGTGAAGCAAATCTCGAGGGCACAGATACGCAGTATTTT
TRBV9	TRBD1	.	TRBJ2-1	CASSYRTGGGSYNEQFF	TGTGCCAGCAGCTATAGGACAGGGGGAGGCTCCTACAATGAGCAGTTCTTC
TRBV7-2	.	.	TRBJ2-7	CASSLAGLTYEQYF	TGTGCCAGCAGCTTAGCCGGACTAACCTACGAGCAGTACTTC
TRBV30	TRBD2	.	TRBJ2-3	CAWNTGGTDTQYF	TGTGCCTGGAACACGGGAGGAACAGATACGCAGTATTTT
TRBV18	TRBD2	.	TRBJ2-7	CASSPRTSGGLAAYEQYF	TGTGCCAGCTCACCCCGGACTAGCGGGGGGCTCGCAGCCTACGAGCAGTACTTC
TRBV7-9	TRBD1	.	TRBJ1-6	CASSPGQNSPLHF	TGTGCCAGCAGCCCGGGACAGAATTCACCCCTCCACTTT
TRBV29-1	.	.	TRBJ2-1	CSVGVETATQFF	TGCAGCGTTGGAGTGGAGACTGCGACTCAGTTCTTC
TRBV7-6	TRBD1	.	TRBJ2-1	CASSLMGQTNNEQFF	TGTGCCAGCAGCTTAATGGGACAGACCAACAATGAGCAGTTCTTC
TRBV2	TRBD1	once	TRBJ1-5	CASRHRGGNQPQHF	TGTGCCAGCAGACACAGGGGAGGCAATCAGCCCCAGCATTTT
TRBV9	.	.	TRBJ2-3	CASSALTAFGADTQYF	TGTGCCAGCAGCGCTTTGACAGCGTTTGGCGCAGATACGCAGTATTTT
TRBV2	.	.	TRBJ2-7	CASIPLAHTEQYF	TGTGCCAGTATCCCCCTGGCCCATACCGAGCAGTACTTC
TRBV6-5	TRBD2	.	TRBJ2-5	CASGGTSGGQETQYF	TGTGCCAGCGGGGGGACTAGCGGGGGACAAGAGACCCAGTACTTC
TRBV19	TRBD2	.	TRBJ2-1	CASSPLTSGRSYNEQFF	TGTGCCAGTAGTCCGTTGACTAGCGGGAGGTCATACAATGAGCAGTTCTTC
TRBV7-2	TRBD2	.	TRBJ2-1	CASSLATSGGADEQFF	TGTGCCAGCAGCTTGGCGACTAGCGGGGGTGCTGATGAGCAGTTCTTC
TRBV27	TRBD1	.	TRBJ2-7	CASSRDRGRRYEQYF	TGTGCCAGCAGTCGGGACAGGGGGCGCCGGTACGAGCAGTACTTC
TRBV21-1	.	.	TRBJ2-3	CASSKVGLGGLAGVFPRADTQYF	TGTGCCAGCAGCAAAGTTGGTCTCGGGGGACTAGCGGGAGTTTTCCCTCGAGCAGATACGCAGTATTTT
TRBV19	TRBD1	.	TRBJ1-1	CASSVDRATEAFF	TGTGCCAGTAGTGTCGACAGGGCCACTGAAGCTTTCTTT
TRBV5-4	.	.	TRBJ2-7	CASTTRGGTLIYEQYF	TGTGCCAGCACCACCCGCGGCGGGACGCTTATCTACGAGCAGTACTTC
TRBV4-1	.	.	TRBJ1-5	CASSQDPRVSNQPQHF	TGCGCCAGCAGCCAAGATCCGAGGGTTAGCAATCAGCCCCAGCATTTT
TRBV28	TRBD1	.	TRBJ1-1	CASSSPGQENTEAFF	TGTGCCAGCAGTTCCCCGGGACAGGAGAACACTGAAGCTTTCTTT
TRBV5-4	TRBD1	few	TRBJ1-2	CASSRQGPIYGYTF	TGTGCCAGTTCTAGACAGGGGCCCATCTATGGCTACACCTTC